This T cell receptor (beta chain) was sequenced for a study of T cells in Graves' hyperthyroidism and ophthalmopathy. V gave up 0 bases and J gave up 4 bases, with 15 bases separating them. The CDR3 length is 16 residues. The germline gives CDR1 LNHDA, CDR2 SQIVND (reference sequence). Graves' hyperthyroidism was deemed stable given no ophthalmopathy progression within 18 months. The PBMCs had their origin in roughly 9.4 ml of fresh peripheral blood. Amplified TCR beta CDR3 regions came from RNA transcripts. HTBI primers were employed in a first-round RT-PCR of the TCR CDR3. TCRdb independently ran MiXCR on the multiplex PCR reads; one entry per CDR3 protein. The table has under 350,000 distinct CDR3 sequences, roughly 20% seen once. This clonotype was counted a few times.

This receptor was taken from a woman in her fifties or sixties with Graves' hyperthyroidism. J is TRBJ1-1 and V is TRBV19; D unresolved. The sample taken for sequencing was blood. This CDR3 reads CASSIETRSWGTEAFF. The CDR3 DNA reads TGTGCCAGTAGTATAGAGACAAGAAGTTGGGGCACTGAAGCTTTCTTT.